A selection of T cell receptor beta chains follows, all from one sample in a study of vaccination effects on CD4 cells after COVID-19. The protocol was immunoSEQ multiplex PCR, while the TCRdb copy is restricted to in-frame clones and leaves out a portion. The sample lists 45,000 to 50,000 clones; approximately 80% were seen once. These receptors' targets are unknown. The specimen comprised CD4+ T cells from PBMCs cultured without peptide, sampled before COVID-19 vaccination. The receptors come from a human donor who had a prior SARS-CoV-2 infection. The CDR3 runs from the conserved cysteine through the conserved F or W. Each record gives: clone size, D gene, J gene, V gene, CDR3 DNA, CDR3 protein. A D gene is named only where the DNA matches it firmly. A clone size is listed for some rows: how often the clone was seen (once, few, many), or a class if it is expanded.

size: once; D: .; J: TRBJ2-1; V: TRBV7-2; DNA: TGTGCCAGCAGCTTAGGGGCGGGGTGGTACAATGAGCAGTTCTTC; CDR3: CASSLGAGWYNEQFF
size: .; D: .; J: TRBJ1-1; V: TRBV7-9; DNA: TGTGCCAGCAGCTCCATGACGACAGGCCCGAACACTGAAGCTTTCTTT; CDR3: CASSSMTTGPNTEAFF
size: .; D: .; J: TRBJ2-1; V: TRBV16; DNA: TGTGCCAGCAGTCCAGGGGCTATCCATGAGCAGTTCTTC; CDR3: CASSPGAIHEQFF
size: .; D: .; J: TRBJ2-5; V: TRBV2; DNA: TGTGCCAGCGCGGGACTCGAAGAGACCCAGTACTTC; CDR3: CASAGLEETQYF
size: .; D: .; J: TRBJ2-2; V: TRBV7-8; DNA: TGTGCCAGCAGCCCGAACCCGCGGGGAGGCACCGGGGAGCTGTTTTTT; CDR3: CASSPNPRGGTGELFF
size: .; D: TRBD1; J: TRBJ2-7; V: TRBV18; DNA: TGTGCCAGCTCACAAGGACAGGAAGAGCAGTACTTC; CDR3: CASSQGQEEQYF
size: .; D: TRBD2; J: TRBJ2-1; V: TRBV7-9; DNA: TGTGCCAGCACACCCTGGGGTAGCGGGGGAAACAATGAGCAGTTCTTC; CDR3: CASTPWGSGGNNEQFF
size: .; D: .; J: TRBJ2-2; V: TRBV7-3; DNA: TGTGCCAGCAGCTTAGGTAGGGATGGCGAAAACACCGGGGAGCTGTTTTTT; CDR3: CASSLGRDGENTGELFF
size: medium-sized; D: TRBD1; J: TRBJ1-2; V: TRBV11-3; DNA: TGTGCCAGCAGCTTTAGAGGTGGGACAGGGTCTGGCTACACCTTC; CDR3: CASSFRGGTGSGYTF
size: .; D: .; J: TRBJ2-7; V: TRBV7-2; DNA: TGTGCCAGCAGCGAAAGCAGGGGGGTTGGCGAGCAGTACTTC; CDR3: CASSESRGVGEQYF
size: .; D: .; J: TRBJ2-5; V: TRBV7-2; DNA: TGTGCCAGCAGCCCCCGACCCCAAGAGACCCAGTACTTC; CDR3: CASSPRPQETQYF
size: .; D: .; J: TRBJ2-2; V: TRBV6-5; DNA: TGTGCCAGCACCGTGGGGGCGGCTGGCACCGGGGAGCTGTTTTTT; CDR3: CASTVGAAGTGELFF
size: .; D: .; J: TRBJ2-1; V: TRBV18; DNA: TGTGCCAGCGGTAGGGCAGGCTCGGGAAATGAGCAGTTCTTC; CDR3: CASGRAGSGNEQFF
size: .; D: .; J: TRBJ2-7; V: TRBV30; DNA: TGTGCCTGGAGTGGCCAGGCTTGGCGTTACGAGCAGTACTTC; CDR3: CAWSGQAWRYEQYF
size: .; D: .; J: TRBJ2-4; V: TRBV5-5; DNA: TGTGCCAGCAGCTTCAATTCCGGTAACATTCAGTACTTC; CDR3: CASSFNSGNIQYF
size: once; D: .; J: TRBJ2-7; V: TRBV11-3; DNA: TGTGCCAGCAGCTTAAGCCAGGAATACTACGAGCAGTACTTC; CDR3: CASSLSQEYYEQYF
size: .; D: TRBD2; J: TRBJ2-1; V: TRBV5-4; DNA: TGTGCCAGCAGCGCGAGGACTAGCGGACCGGAGCGAGAGCAGTTCTTC; CDR3: CASSARTSGPEREQFF
size: .; D: TRBD2; J: TRBJ2-2; V: TRBV19; DNA: TGTGCCAGTAGTACCGTAGCGGGAGGGGCTCCCGGGGAGCTGTTTTTT; CDR3: CASSTVAGGAPGELFF
size: few; D: .; J: TRBJ2-2; V: TRBV3-1/TRBV3-2; DNA: TGTGCCAGCGGGGCAGGGTTCACCGGGGAGCTGTTTTTT; CDR3: CASGAGFTGELFF
size: .; D: .; J: TRBJ1-4; V: TRBV5-5; DNA: TGTGCCAGCAGCTTACTGATGGGCCAATATGAAAAACTGTTTTTT; CDR3: CASSLLMGQYEKLFF
size: .; D: .; J: TRBJ2-5; V: TRBV12-5; DNA: TGTGCTAGTGGTTTAATGGGAACGGAGACCCAGTACTTC; CDR3: CASGLMGTETQYF
size: .; D: TRBD1; J: TRBJ1-5; V: TRBV19; DNA: TGTGCCAGCTTGGGACAGCTTAATCAGCCCCAGCATTTT; CDR3: CASLGQLNQPQHF
size: .; D: .; J: TRBJ1-5; V: TRBV4-3; DNA: TGCGCCAGCAGCCAAGATCTTCAGGGGTGGGAGTCGGATCAGCCCCAGCATTTT; CDR3: CASSQDLQGWESDQPQHF
size: .; D: .; J: TRBJ2-3; V: TRBV2; DNA: TGTGCCAGCACCGCGGAGAGGGGCGGTACGCAGTATTTT; CDR3: CASTAERGGTQYF
size: .; D: TRBD1; J: TRBJ1-4; V: TRBV30; DNA: TGTGCCTGGAGACCAGGGGGTCGGGGGGAAAAACTGTTTTTT; CDR3: CAWRPGGRGEKLFF
size: .; D: .; J: TRBJ2-1; V: TRBV30; DNA: TGTGCCTGGAGTCGGGACACCAGCGCCTACAATGAGCAGTTCTTC; CDR3: CAWSRDTSAYNEQFF
size: .; D: .; J: TRBJ2-3; V: TRBV7-3; DNA: TGTGCCAGCAGCTTGGGTCCTGCCACAGATACGCAGTATTTT; CDR3: CASSLGPATDTQYF
size: .; D: TRBD2; J: TRBJ2-3; V: TRBV3-1/TRBV3-2; DNA: TGTGCCAGCAGCCAAGGGACTAGCGGGGGGGTTCTGGCAGATACGCAGTATTTT; CDR3: CASSQGTSGGVLADTQYF
size: .; D: .; J: TRBJ1-3; V: TRBV5-1; DNA: TGCGCCAGCAGCTTGGGGTACAGGGCATCTGGAAACACCATATATTTT; CDR3: CASSLGYRASGNTIYF
size: once; D: .; J: TRBJ2-7; V: TRBV7-9; DNA: TGTGCCAGCAGCTTACCCGCCTCCGTGCAGTACTTC; CDR3: CASSLPASVQYF
size: .; D: .; J: TRBJ2-3; V: TRBV18; DNA: TGTGCCAGCTCACCCGGGACATCCGGCACAGATACGCAGTATTTT; CDR3: CASSPGTSGTDTQYF
size: .; D: .; J: TRBJ1-1; V: TRBV18; DNA: TGTGCCAGCTCACCGACAGGTGGGGACACTGAAGCTTTCTTT; CDR3: CASSPTGGDTEAFF
size: .; D: .; J: TRBJ2-7; V: TRBV5-8; DNA: TGTGCCAGCAGCCCCCTCACCCAATACGAGCAGTACTTC; CDR3: CASSPLTQYEQYF
size: once; D: .; J: TRBJ1-5; V: TRBV4-3; DNA: TGCGCCAGCAGCCTTTCGATTGTAGGCAATCAGCCCCAGCATTTT; CDR3: CASSLSIVGNQPQHF
size: .; D: .; J: TRBJ1-4; V: TRBV6-5; DNA: TGTGCCAGCAGTTACTTTAGGGGAGGGAAACTGTTTTTT; CDR3: CASSYFRGGKLFF
size: .; D: .; J: TRBJ1-5; V: TRBV5-6; DNA: TGTGCCAGCAGCACCCGGGCCCTCAGGGGTCAGCCCCAGCATTTT; CDR3: CASSTRALRGQPQHF
size: .; D: TRBD2; J: TRBJ2-5; V: TRBV28; DNA: TGTGCCAGCAGTTTCGGGCTGGCGGGCGGGAGGACCCGTGGAGAGACCCAGTACTTC; CDR3: CASSFGLAGGRTRGETQYF
size: .; D: .; J: TRBJ1-1; V: TRBV18; DNA: TGTGCCAGCTCACCACGAAGTCAGGGGAAAACTGAAGCTTTCTTT; CDR3: CASSPRSQGKTEAFF
size: .; D: TRBD2; J: TRBJ2-1; V: TRBV11-2; DNA: TGTGCCAGCGCCTGGACTAGCGGGGTCAATGAGCAGTTCTTC; CDR3: CASAWTSGVNEQFF
size: .; D: TRBD2; J: TRBJ2-1; V: TRBV11-1; DNA: TGTGCCAGCAGCTACGGTAGCGGGGGGGTCAATGAGCAGTTCTTC; CDR3: CASSYGSGGVNEQFF
size: once; D: TRBD1; J: TRBJ1-1; V: TRBV6-5; DNA: TGTGCCAGCAGACTTGACAGGGCTAACACTGAAGCTTTCTTT; CDR3: CASRLDRANTEAFF
size: few; D: .; J: TRBJ1-5; V: TRBV2; DNA: TGTGCCAGCAGTGAGAGTCAGAGAGGGGTTGCCGATCAGCCCCAGCATTTT; CDR3: CASSESQRGVADQPQHF
size: .; D: .; J: TRBJ2-6; V: TRBV5-1; DNA: TGCGCCAGCAGCTGGAAAGCCTCCTCTGGGGCCAACGTCCTGACTTTC; CDR3: CASSWKASSGANVLTF
size: .; D: .; J: TRBJ1-4; V: TRBV30; DNA: TGTGCCTGGAGCCTTGGGCCGGGTTCGAATGAAAAACTGTTTTTT; CDR3: CAWSLGPGSNEKLFF
size: once; D: .; J: TRBJ2-2; V: TRBV27; DNA: TGTGCCAGCATGTTGGGGGTAGCTGGGGAGCTGTTTTTT; CDR3: CASMLGVAGELFF
size: .; D: .; J: TRBJ1-2; V: TRBV7-2; DNA: TGTGCCAGCAGCCCGCGGACAGTAGTTTCTCACTATGGCTACACCTTC; CDR3: CASSPRTVVSHYGYTF
size: .; D: TRBD1; J: TRBJ1-2; V: TRBV14; DNA: TGTGCCAGCAGCCAAGATTGGGGACAGGGAGACTATGGCTACACCTTC; CDR3: CASSQDWGQGDYGYTF
size: .; D: .; J: TRBJ2-5; V: TRBV3-1/TRBV3-2; DNA: TGTGCCAGCAGCCACCTAGGCCAAGAGACCCAGTACTTC; CDR3: CASSHLGQETQYF
size: .; D: .; J: TRBJ2-5; V: TRBV18; DNA: TGTGCCAGCTCAAATAAAGAGACCCAGTACTTC; CDR3: CASSNKETQYF
size: .; D: .; J: TRBJ2-2; V: TRBV7-7; DNA: TGTGCTAGCAGCCAGGATTACACCGGGGAGCTGTTTTTT; CDR3: CASSQDYTGELFF
size: once; D: TRBD2; J: TRBJ2-5; V: TRBV10-3; DNA: TGTGCCATCAGCCGGGAGGACTACTTTAGAGAGACCCAGTACTTC; CDR3: CAISREDYFRETQYF
size: .; D: TRBD2; J: TRBJ2-3; V: TRBV10-3; DNA: TGTGCCATCAGTGAGTCGGGGCTAGCGGAGATAGATACGCAGTATTTT; CDR3: CAISESGLAEIDTQYF
size: .; D: .; J: TRBJ1-1; V: TRBV5-5; DNA: TGTGCCAGCAGCTTGGAGGGCAGTGGGGTCACTGAAGCTTTCTTT; CDR3: CASSLEGSGVTEAFF